The 20 T cell receptor beta chains in this list originate from one sample, sequenced in a study of shared clonotypes between healthy human individuals. This table comes from immunoSEQ multiplex PCR, and its TCRdb copy is limited to in-frame clones, with some not included. The table includes hundreds of thousands of clones, roughly nine tenths detected once. Naive CD8 cells were CD45RO-negative, positively selected for CCR7, excluding terminally differentiated effector memory CD45RA+ cells. Sequenced: naive CD8+ T cells sorted from blood. The receptors stem from a man younger than 40 in good health.

CDR3 coding DNA: TGTGCCAGCAGCTCCCCCGGGACAGGACACTACGAGCAGTACTTC. Translated: CASSSPGTGHYEQYF. This chain connects TRBV7-9 to TRBJ2-7, with 8 bases fitting TRBD1. The CDR3 sequence is 15 residues long. The germline gives CDR1 SEHNR, CDR2 FQNEAQ (reference sequence). V was clipped by 4 bases and J by 3 bases; unmatched bases: 8.

The chain uses TRBV7-9 and TRBJ1-3; possible D gene TRBD1, 6 bases. Germline V gene lookup returns CDR1 SEHNR and CDR2 FQNEAQ (reference sequence). The germline V and J ends were trimmed by 7 bases and 0 bases, with 16 bases remaining between them. The CDR3 extends over 16 amino acids. CDR3 amino acids: CASIMSGASSGNTIYF. For the CDR3, the DNA is TGTGCCAGCATCATGTCAGGGGCCAGCTCTGGAAACACCATATATTTT.

This CDR3 reads CASSQDPTGRSYEQYF. CDR3 coding DNA: TGCGCCAGCAGCCAAGATCCGACAGGGAGGTCCTACGAGCAGTACTTC. The gene calls are TRBV4-1 and TRBJ2-7; TRBD1 is a possible D gene (7 bases). The V gene lost 0 bases and the J gene lost 1 base, with 13 bases spanning the gap. This CDR3 has 16 residues. Germline V CDR1 and CDR2: MGHRA, YSYEKL.

The rearrangement links TRBV2 to TRBJ2-1, with TRBD2 matching 11 bases. Germline loops: CDR1 SNHLY, CDR2 FYNNEI. V was pared by 2 bases and J by 7 bases, with 13 bases of the junction left unmatched. The CDR3 sequence is 18 residues long. This chain's CDR3 is CASSEPLELAGVGNEQFF. CDR3 sequence (DNA): TGTGCCAGCAGTGAACCACTAGAACTAGCGGGAGTAGGTAATGAGCAGTTCTTC.

The chain uses TRBV28 and TRBJ1-3, with TRBD1 matching 7 bases. Trimming took 4 bases from V and 0 from J; bases not matched to a gene: 6. Per germline, CDR1 MDHEN and CDR2 SYDVKM. The CDR3 contains 16 residues. This chain's CDR3 is CASSYLTGTSGNTIYF. CDR3 DNA sequence: TGTGCCAGCAGTTACCTGACAGGGACCTCTGGAAACACCATATATTTT.

This chain joins TRBV4-1 and TRBJ2-5, with 7 positions matching TRBD2. The germline gives CDR1 MGHRA, CDR2 YSYEKL. V dropped 4 bases and J dropped 5; count of bases not matched to a gene: 1. The CDR3 totals 12 residues. CDR3 loop: CASSPGGETQYF. Here the CDR3 DNA reads TGCGCCAGCAGCCCCGGGGGGGAGACCCAGTACTTC.

The gene calls are TRBV19 and TRBJ2-1; TRBD2 aligns across 8 bases. Germline CDR1 reads LNHDA; CDR2 reads SQIVND (reference sequence). V shed 7 bases, J shed 9 bases, and the junction held 11 bases outside the gene matches. The CDR3 sequence is 14 residues long. CDR3 in amino acids: CASTYGTSLTEQFF. Here the CDR3 DNA reads TGTGCCAGTACTTACGGGACTAGTCTGACTGAGCAGTTCTTC. Looking up the rest from reference TRBV19 and TRBJ2-1 gives the full variable domain: DGGITQSPKYLFRKEGQNVTLSCEQNLNHDAMYWYRQDPGQGLRLIYYSQIVNDFQKGDIAEGYSVSREKKESFPLTVTSAQKNPTAFYLCASTYGTSLTEQFFGPGTRLTVL.

The J gene is TRBJ1-4, the V gene TRBV7-9; 8 bases are shared with TRBD1. V gave up 4 bases and J gave up 6 bases; unmatched junction bases: 7. The CDR3 runs 15 residues. Germline values: CDR1 SEHNR, CDR2 FQNEAQ (reference sequence). The CDR3 spells CASSSLQGVYEKLFF. The CDR3 coding sequence is TGTGCCAGCAGCTCCCTACAGGGGGTATATGAAAAACTGTTTTTT.

This chain links TRBV27 with TRBJ2-5, with D maybe TRBD2 (5 bases). The V gene's germline CDR1 is MNHEY and CDR2 SMNVEV (reference sequence). The CDR3 has 14 amino acids. The V end lost 2 bases, the J end lost 5 bases, and 12 bases lay between the germline ends. The CDR3 DNA follows: TGTGCCAGCAGTTTAGGACGGAGGAGGGAGACCCAGTACTTC. Amino acid sequence: CASSLGRRRETQYF.

The rearrangement links TRBV4-1 to TRBJ2-1; 10 positions match TRBD2. From germline, CDR1 is MGHRA and CDR2 YSYEKL. V shed 4 bases and J 9 bases; nucleotides not matched to a gene: 9. The CDR3 is 15 residues long. CDR3 sequence: CASSPPGLAFIEQFF. In nucleotides, the CDR3 is TGCGCCAGCAGCCCTCCGGGACTAGCGTTTATTGAGCAGTTCTTC.

In regard to this clone: Other DNA sequences of this sample code for an identical CDR3. The chain combines TRBV6-5 with TRBJ1-1; D ambiguous. Germline lookup yields CDR1 MNHEY and CDR2 SVGAGI. This CDR3 region has 14 residues. V was cut by 2 bases and J by 1 base, with 8 bases left in between. The chain's CDR3 is CASSYGAGNTEAFF. The CDR3 DNA reads TGTGCCAGCAGTTACGGCGCGGGGAACACTGAAGCTTTCTTT.

This clone appeared once. This sequence joins TRBV18 and TRBJ1-2; no firm D call. V lost 1 base and J lost 7, with 28 bases in between. CDR1 and CDR2 (germline): KGHSH, LQKENI. The CDR3 consists of 19 residues. The CDR3 bases are TGTGCCAGCTCACCACAGTCAGTCGCCAGCCTATGGAAAACTCGTGGCTACACCTTC. Translated, it gives CASSPQSVASLWKTRGYTF.

The chain uses TRBV6-6 and TRBJ2-3; D might be TRBD1 (6 bases). This CDR3 is 16 amino acids long. Trimming cost V 6 bases and J 2 bases, with 18 bases left between them. Germline lookup yields CDR1 MNHNY and CDR2 SVGAGI (reference sequence). The CDR3 nucleotides are TGTGCCAGCAGCCTCTCAGGGGAGAAACCCACAGATACGCAGTATTTT. Amino acids: CASSLSGEKPTDTQYF.

To note about this clone: Other nucleotide sequences from this sample produce the same CDR3. V and J are TRBV7-9 and TRBJ1-1, with D unclear. CDR3 size: 13 residues. The germline gives CDR1 SEHNR, CDR2 FQNEAQ (reference sequence). The ends were cut back, 1 base at V and 3 bases at J, with 6 bases in the middle. The DNA of the CDR3 is TGTGCCAGCAGCTTAGGGGTGGACACTGAAGCTTTCTTT. Translating gives CASSLGVDTEAFF. The full variable domain, its missing parts supplied by reference TRBV7-9 and TRBJ1-1, is DTGVSQNPRHKITKRGQNVTFRCDPISEHNRLYWYRQTLGQGPEFLTYFQNEAQLEKSRLLSDRFSAERPKGSFSTLEIQRTEQGDSAMYLCASSLGVDTEAFFGQGTRLTVV.

The chain employs TRBV6-1 and TRBJ1-1; weak D call: TRBD1 (6 bases). CDR1 and CDR2 from the germline V gene are MNHNS and SASEGT. This CDR3 has 14 amino acids. V shed 8 bases and J shed 1 base, with 14 bases lying between them. The CDR3, as DNA: TGTGCCAGCTTTGGGGGAGGGGGGAACACTGAAGCTTTCTTT. Translation gives CASFGGGGNTEAFF.

The chain joins TRBV19 to TRBJ2-3, with D tentatively TRBD2 (6 bases). The V and J ends lost 1 base and 3 bases respectively, with 11 bases between them. Germline-derived CDR1 and CDR2 are LNHDA and SQIVND (reference sequence). The CDR3 is 15 amino acids. The CDR3 region is CASSIGTGGTDTQYF. The CDR3 coding sequence is TGTGCCAGTAGTATAGGTACCGGAGGGACAGATACGCAGTATTTT.

This rearrangement joins TRBV7-9 to TRBJ2-7; 9 bases match TRBD1. This CDR3 has 15 residues. Germline V gene lookup returns CDR1 SEHNR and CDR2 FQNEAQ (reference sequence). V shed 4 bases and J 3 bases; nucleotides not matched to a gene: 7. For the CDR3, the DNA is TGTGCCAGCAGCTCCCGGGGGACAGGGAGCTACGAGCAGTACTTC. Its protein product is CASSSRGTGSYEQYF. Filled out from reference TRBV7-9 and TRBJ2-7, the complete variable domain reads DTGVSQNPRHKITKRGQNVTFRCDPISEHNRLYWYRQTLGQGPEFLTYFQNEAQLEKSRLLSDRFSAERPKGSFSTLEIQRTEQGDSAMYLCASSSRGTGSYEQYFGPGTRLTVT.

The rearrangement links TRBV11-2 to TRBJ2-7; 7 nucleotides match TRBD1. The germline CDR1 and CDR2 sequences are SGHAT and FQNNGV. V gave up 3 bases and J gave up 7 bases; unmatched junction bases: 12. This CDR3 has 15 residues. The CDR3 reads CASSFTTGPLWEQYF. The CDR3 DNA reads TGTGCCAGCAGCTTCACGACAGGGCCTTTGTGGGAGCAGTACTTC.

This clone was seen once. The chain uses TRBV7-9 and TRBJ2-5; D gene unclear. The CDR3 runs 14 residues. Germline V gives CDR1 SEHNR, CDR2 FQNEAQ (reference sequence). Trimming took off 5 bases at V and 5 bases at J, with 15 bases between the two ends. The DNA for the CDR3 is TGTGCCAGCAGCCCTTCCCCGGACGGGGAGACCCAGTACTTC. This gives the protein CASSPSPDGETQYF. Using reference TRBV7-9 and TRBJ2-5 for the parts outside the CDR3, the full variable domain is DTGVSQNPRHKITKRGQNVTFRCDPISEHNRLYWYRQTLGQGPEFLTYFQNEAQLEKSRLLSDRFSAERPKGSFSTLEIQRTEQGDSAMYLCASSPSPDGETQYFGPGTRLLVL.

Turning to this clone: Additional DNA sequences in this sample encode the identical CDR3. The chain uses TRBV27 and TRBJ2-7; 12 nucleotides match TRBD2. Trimming cost V 8 bases and J 1 base; bases outside gene matches: 0. The CDR3 is 13 residues long. CDR1 is MNHEY and CDR2 is SMNVEV in the germline V gene (reference sequence). The CDR3 sequence is CASGLAGSYEQYF. The CDR3 DNA reads TGTGCCAGCGGACTAGCGGGGTCCTACGAGCAGTACTTC.